This TCR beta chain derives from a study of cytomegalovirus exposure and HLA in healthy donors. V gave up 2 bases and J gave up 1 base, with 6 bases separating them. The CDR3 is 14 amino acids. Germline assignment: CDR1 MNHEY and CDR2 SVGAGI. Vbeta (60) and Jbeta (13) primers were used in the PCR. The table came from immunoSEQ multiplex PCR; TCRdb's copy has only in-frame clones and leaves some out. The data contain 110,000 to 150,000 clones, 78% of them seen just once; the ten biggest clones take up roughly 3%. The sequencing input was PBMCs. The chain combines TRBV6-5 with TRBJ1-3; D ambiguous. This sequence originates from a male donor in good health and CMV-seronegative. This CDR3 is CASSYTRSGNTIYF. The CDR3 DNA reads as TGTGCCAGCAGTTACACGAGGTCTGGAAACACCATATATTTT.